This T cell receptor (beta chain) was identified in a study of beta chain features in type 1 diabetes. Background on the study: Cell yields, age and gender were similar between patients and healthy donors. General study results and limits: It was possible that PCR favored shorter templates, equally so in patients and controls.

Expressed TCRB transcripts were sequenced because the isolated RNA had all been reverse transcribed beforehand. Assay: immunoSEQ multiplex PCR; the TCRdb copy retains only in-frame clones and omits some. This table holds hundreds of thousands of clones, approximately 12% found once. This clone was observed a handful of times. Its antigen is not identified. Trimming removed 0 bases from V and 5 bases from J; junction bases left unmatched: 3. The CDR3 totals 15 residues. From germline, CDR1 is LGHNA and CDR2 YNFKEQ. Sequenced input: naive CD4+ T cells from blood. The receptor was isolated from a man aged 18 to 35 in good health. The chain carries TRBV4-2 and TRBJ2-7; 11 nucleotides align to TRBD1. In DNA form, the CDR3 reads TGTGCCAGCAGCCAAGATGGGACAGGGGGGGACGAGCAGTACTTC. Its protein is CASSQDGTGGDEQYF.